Sequencing of this TCR beta chain was carried out in a study of T cell responses to AZD1222 COVID-19 vaccine. In this sample, this clone turned up once. Its antigen is undetermined. Generated by immunoSEQ multiplex PCR, the TCRdb table keeps only in-frame clones and is missing some. The sample records some 96,000 clones, over 75% being singletons. J was trimmed by 7 bases and V by 4 bases; bases with no gene match: 12. The CDR3 is 16 amino acids. Germline CDR1 SGDLS, CDR2 YYNGEE. Overall study results and limits: The span of vaccine-associated CD4 TCRs extended across spike, with dominance at 160-218 and 743-854. The sample set comprised mostly white British donors with more females, and clonal diversity was possibly underestimated.

The origin of this receptor is an adult in good health. The sequences come from peripheral blood, collected on day 0 of MenACWY control vaccination. V usage is TRBV9 and J usage is TRBJ2-1, with 9 bases matching TRBD2. This chain's CDR3 is CASSSIQASGVNEQFF. The CDR3 bases are TGTGCCAGCAGCTCAATCCAGGCTAGCGGGGTGAATGAGCAGTTCTTC.